What follows describes a single T cell receptor (beta chain). The data derive from a study of control samples from healthy donors and cancer patients. TCRdb's table, derived via immunoSEQ multiplex PCR, lists solely in-frame clones and lacks some. The table records 65,000 to 80,000 clones, roughly nine tenths of them present only once. The CDR3 is 16 amino acids. Germline CDR1 and CDR2: LGHDT and YNNKEL (reference sequence). The ends were cut back, 0 bases at V and 2 bases at J, with 13 bases in the middle. The source is a woman between 50 and 59 years old with colorectal cancer. The sequenced sample was PBMCs. The chain uses TRBV3-1 (or the pseudogene TRBV3-2) and TRBJ2-5; D may correspond to TRBD1 or TRBD2 (5 bases each). The CDR3 loop reads CASSQDHRTSQETQYF. CDR3 bases: TGTGCCAGCAGCCAAGACCACAGGACTTCACAAGAGACCCAGTACTTC.